The text below deals with one TCR beta chain. Its antigen is undetermined. Germline V CDR1 and CDR2: DFQATT, SNEGSKA (reference sequence). The CDR3 spans 14 residues. These data come from a study of blood T cells in healthy people across ages. Alongside a J-beta primer mix, a sample-barcoded 5' primer served in a second PCR lasting roughly 7 to 11 cycles. TCRdb reanalysed the 5' RACE reads using MiXCR and keeps one entry per CDR3 protein. The table lists fewer than 900,000 distinct CDR3 sequences, about half of them singletons, with around 32% in the top ten. Study conclusions and caveats: The study lacked donor CMV status, which possibly confounded expanded clonotype changes.

The receptor was isolated from a woman aged 55 to 70 in good health. The chain is built from TRBV20-1 and TRBJ2-1; 7 bases line up with TRBD2. The J call may be mistaken, given a closer DNA end match to TRBJ2-7. Sequencing was carried out using blood. The CDR3 loop reads CSARGQRGRNEQYF. CDR3 nucleotide sequence: TGCAGTGCTAGAGGACAGCGGGGACGGAATGAGCAGTACTTC.